This T cell receptor beta chain emerged from a study of shared clonotypes between healthy human individuals. Turning to the study itself: Sampling drew on donors who were two women and a few men aged 18 to 49.

Study donors comprised healthy, HIV-negative adults devoid of recent acute infection or vaccination. The V gene lost 3 bases and the J gene lost 8 bases, with 7 bases spanning the gap. Germline V gives CDR1 MGHRA, CDR2 YSYEKL. The CDR3 is 12 amino acids. Clones were read by immunoSEQ multiplex PCR, and TCRdb kept only the in-frame ones, dropping some. Seen here are over 850,000 clones, around 78% observed once, and the top ten hold around 0.47%. The sequenced material came from memory CD4+ T cells from PBMCs. Subset reported: CD45RA-negative fraction. The rearrangement links TRBV4-1 to TRBJ2-2; D uncertain. The source is a man between 18 and 35 years old in good health. Some clones in this sample may be carry-over from other donors' samples. CDR3: CASSHILGELFF. The CDR3 DNA reads as TGCGCCAGCAGCCACATTTTGGGGGAGCTGTTTTTT.